This T cell receptor (beta chain) emerged from a study of blood T cell repertoires in COVID-19. Study at large: There were acute and convalescent COVID-19 samples, and they came from the United States, Italy and Spain. Sample material is recorded as cDNA or gDNA derived from T cells, B-cell-depleted T cells, or PBMCs.

The CDR3 contains 14 residues. Trimming shortened V by 4 bases and J by 3 bases, and 11 bases separated the two germline ends. Per the germline V gene, CDR1 is MGHRA and CDR2 is YSYEKL. Original handling: Amplification of reference gene primers was used by the study to estimate nucleated cell counts. Here immunoSEQ multiplex PCR was the method, and the copy in TCRdb shows in-frame clones only, minus some. Clone size and V and J calls were adopted from that table, with D and trimming inferred from the DNA. Altogether 25,000 to 30,000 clones are present, over 75% being singletons, with the ten largest covering about 26%.

The genes are TRBV4-1 and TRBJ2-3; D not resolved. This sequence was found in a human donor in a cohort sampled during active COVID-19. Sequences were obtained from peripheral blood. CDR3 in DNA: TGCGCCAGCAGCCCAGTACCCCAAACAGATACGCAGTATTTT. Amino acids: CASSPVPQTDTQYF.